The 29 T cell receptor beta chains reported below all come from one sample, sequenced in a study of cytomegalovirus exposure and HLA in healthy donors (TCRdb year 2017). Library generation was performed with the immunoSEQ multiplex PCR assay. A mixture of 60 forward primers for TCR Vbeta segments and 13 reverse primers for TCR Jbeta segments was used in the multiplex PCR. Not all clones reach the TCRdb copy of this immuneACCESS table, which keeps in-frame sequences only. Checked studies attribute under half of the gap to unresolved V genes and leave the rest unexplained. The sample table contains about 150,000 clones; only one count was recorded for approximately 80% of them. The ten largest clones take up about 2.2% of the sample. Sequenced: PBMCs. These receptors originate from a man under 40 in good health and CMV-seronegative.

This chain connects TRBV27 to TRBJ2-1; 14 nucleotides align to TRBD2. This CDR3 has 19 amino acids. Germline V gene sequence: CDR1 MNHEY, CDR2 SMNVEV (reference sequence). Trimming cost V 6 bases and J 0 bases; bases outside gene matches: 10. This CDR3 reads CASSSHGLAGGSSYNEQFF. The CDR3 bases are TGTGCCAGCAGCTCCCATGGACTAGCGGGAGGAAGCTCCTACAATGAGCAGTTCTTC.

The V call is TRBV29-1, the J call TRBJ2-7; a weak D match, TRBD1 (5 bases). V lost 4 bases and J 7 bases, leaving 17 bases between the germline ends. CDR3 size: 13 residues. CDR1 and CDR2 (germline): SQVTM, ANQGSEA. CDR3: CSVAKTVPLEQYF. The CDR3 nucleotides are TGCAGCGTTGCTAAGACAGTTCCATTAGAGCAGTACTTC.

The rearrangement uses TRBV7-9 and TRBJ1-1; no reliable D call. This CDR3 comprises 13 residues. Germline assignment: CDR1 SEHNR and CDR2 FQNEAQ (reference sequence). V lost 3 bases, J lost 1 base, and 6 bases lay in between. CDR3 residues: CASSFQSNTEAFF. The CDR3, as DNA: TGTGCCAGCAGCTTCCAGTCGAACACTGAAGCTTTCTTT.

The genes are TRBV6-4 and TRBJ2-3, with 14 bases that match TRBD2. The CDR3 sequence is 17 residues long. After removal of 5 bases from V and 2 bases from J, the junction contained 6 bases not matched to a gene. The germline CDR1 and CDR2 sequences are MRHNA and SNTAGT. This CDR3 reads CASSTRLAGGSTDTQYF. CDR3 bases: TGTGCCAGCAGTACCCGACTAGCGGGAGGGTCCACAGATACGCAGTATTTT.

The chain has TRBV10-1 and TRBJ2-3, with TRBD1 matching over 8 bases. The V gene's germline CDR1 is WNHNN and CDR2 SYGVQD (reference sequence). The CDR3 covers 15 residues. J gave up 3 bases and V 3 bases, and 5 bases lay outside the gene matches. CDR3 DNA: TGCGCCAGCAGTGACCTCGGACAGGGTACAGATACGCAGTATTTT. Its protein is CASSDLGQGTDTQYF.

The chain carries TRBV7-9 and TRBJ1-1; D perhaps matches TRBD1 (5 bases). The CDR3 loop spans 15 amino acids. V shed 4 bases and J shed 1 base, with 13 bases lying between them. Germline lookup yields CDR1 SEHNR and CDR2 FQNEAQ (reference sequence). The CDR3 DNA reads TGTGCCAGCAGCTCCGGGACTCTAGCGAACACTGAAGCTTTCTTT. Protein: CASSSGTLANTEAFF.

The chain links TRBV7-6 to TRBJ1-1; a possible D gene is TRBD1 (5 bases). The ends were cut back, 4 bases at V and 4 bases at J, with 10 bases in the middle. Germline-derived CDR1 and CDR2 are SGHVS and FNYEAQ. The CDR3 is 13 amino acids. CDR3 in amino acids: CASSWSQGTEAFF. In nucleotides, the CDR3 is TGTGCCAGCAGCTGGTCTCAGGGCACTGAAGCTTTCTTT.

The chain employs TRBV4-1 and TRBJ1-1, with 9 bases fitting TRBD1. Germline CDR1 MGHRA, CDR2 YSYEKL. V trimming: 5 bases; J trimming: 10 bases; junction bases outside the gene matches: 8. The CDR3 contains 13 residues. CDR3 in DNA: TGCGCCAGCAGCGGCCGGACAGGGGATGGAGCTTTCTTT. This encodes CASSGRTGDGAFF.

Remarks on this clone: The junction differs from germline at one of its ends, possibly a read error. The same CDR3 also results from other DNA sequences found in this sample. The rearrangement uses TRBV27 and TRBJ1-4, with TRBD1 identical over 9 bases. The CDR3 sequence is 15 residues long. CDR1 is MNHEY and CDR2 is SMNVEV in the germline V gene (reference sequence). The CDR3 region is CASSSRTGVNEKLFF. CDR3 nucleotides: TGCGCCAGCAGTTCCAGGACAGGGGTTAATGAAAAACTGTTTTTT.

The V call is TRBV27, the J call TRBJ1-2; D not certain. V lost 2 bases, J lost 0 bases, and 7 bases lay in between. Germline lookup yields CDR1 MNHEY and CDR2 SMNVEV (reference sequence). The CDR3 length is 14 residues. The chain's CDR3 is CASSLNGANYGYTF. The CDR3 DNA follows: TGTGCCAGCAGTTTAAACGGTGCTAACTATGGCTACACCTTC.

The count of this clone is one. This sequence joins TRBV10-3 and TRBJ2-2, with TRBD2 matching 12 bases. Per germline, CDR1 ENHRY and CDR2 SYGVKD. The V and J ends lost 8 bases and 5 bases, in that order; junction bases with no gene match: 6. The CDR3 sequence is 15 residues long. The CDR3 here is CAIGLAGPGTGELFF. CDR3 nucleotide sequence: TGTGCCATCGGACTAGCGGGGCCCGGGACCGGGGAGCTGTTTTTT.

The rearrangement uses TRBV6-5 and TRBJ2-1, with D possibly matching TRBD1 (6 bases). Looked up from germline, CDR1 is MNHEY and CDR2 is SVGAGI. The CDR3 length is 12 residues. V lost 6 bases to trimming and J lost 7 bases, with 10 bases between them. CDR3 amino acids: CASSVTGNEQFF. CDR3 bases: TGTGCCAGCAGCGTCACAGGGAATGAGCAGTTCTTC.

On this clone itself: Other DNA sequences in this specimen translate into the identical CDR3. The V gene is TRBV5-1, the J gene TRBJ2-1; 11 nucleotides match TRBD2. J lost 6 bases, V lost 2 bases, and 4 bases had no gene match. This CDR3 has 15 residues. CDR1 and CDR2 from the germline V gene are SGHRS and YFSETQ. The CDR3 sequence: CASSFSLAGANEQFF. CDR3 DNA sequence: TGCGCCAGCAGCTTTTCACTAGCGGGGGCCAATGAGCAGTTCTTC.

The chain couples TRBV6-1 to TRBJ1-2, with TRBD1 matching over 7 bases. Per the germline V gene, CDR1 is MNHNS and CDR2 is SASEGT. This CDR3 comprises 12 residues. V dropped 6 bases and J dropped 6; count of bases not matched to a gene: 4. CDR3 DNA sequence: TGTGCCAGCAGACAGGGGCGGGATGGCTACACCTTC. Translated: CASRQGRDGYTF.

J is TRBJ2-7 and V is TRBV28, with D possibly being TRBD2 (6 bases). V lost 5 bases and J lost 0, with 20 bases in between. CDR1 is MDHEN and CDR2 is SYDVKM in the germline V gene. The length of the CDR3 is 17 residues. The CDR3 bases are TGTGCCAGCAGTGGGGGGTTAGCCCCCGTCAACTCCTACGAGCAGTACTTC. It yields the protein CASSGGLAPVNSYEQYF.

The chain has TRBV4-1 and TRBJ1-1; 10 positions match TRBD1. Germline values: CDR1 MGHRA, CDR2 YSYEKL. V shed 3 bases, J shed 6 bases, and the junction held 7 bases outside the gene matches. CDR3 length equals 15 residues. The CDR3 nucleotides are TGCGCCAGCAGCCAGGATGGACAGGGGGGGTCTGAAGCTTTCTTT. Translation gives CASSQDGQGGSEAFF.

The rearrangement links TRBV7-6 to TRBJ1-5, with 7 bases that match TRBD1. CDR3 length: 15 residues. CDR1 and CDR2 (germline): SGHVS, FNYEAQ. The junction had 6 bases not matched to a gene; V was cut back by 5 bases and J by 2 bases. The DNA of the CDR3 is TGTGCCAGCAGCCCAGGGGGACAGCGCAATCAGCCCCAGCATTTT. Translating it yields CASSPGGQRNQPQHF.

The chain employs TRBV30 and TRBJ2-5; 10 nucleotides align to TRBD2. After removal of 5 bases from V and 5 bases from J, the junction contained 11 bases not matched to a gene. CDR3 size: 15 residues. Germline V gives CDR1 GTSNPN, CDR2 SVGIG (reference sequence). The CDR3 DNA is TGTGCCTGGGGCCCACAAGCGGGAGGGGGGGAGACCCAGTACTTC. Translated, it gives CAWGPQAGGGETQYF.

The table lists this clone with a few counts. The rearrangement joins TRBV5-1 to TRBJ2-1; 7 bases map to TRBD2. The junction had 7 bases not matched to a gene; V was cut back by 4 bases and J by 0 bases. Germline CDR1 SGHRS, CDR2 YFSETQ. CDR3 length: 16 amino acids. CDR3 bases: TGCGCCAGCAGCGTATCTAGCGGTGGCTCCTACAATGAGCAGTTCTTC. Translated, it gives CASSVSSGGSYNEQFF.

CDR3 DNA sequence: TGTGCCAGCAGTTACATCGGGCAGGGCTTAAACTATGGCTACACCTTC. Its protein is CASSYIGQGLNYGYTF. The chain employs TRBV6-6 and TRBJ1-2; possibly TRBD1 for D (5 bases). Germline CDR1 reads MNHNY; CDR2 reads SVGAGI (reference sequence). The V end was cut by 2 bases, the J end by 2 bases, with 15 bases between. The CDR3 has 16 amino acids.

The rearrangement joins TRBV28 to TRBJ2-1; D ambiguous. Germline V gene sequence: CDR1 MDHEN, CDR2 SYDVKM. The CDR3 consists of 13 residues. V was clipped by 8 bases and J by 6 bases, with 14 bases between them. The CDR3 here is CASVAFRLNEQFF. Written as DNA, the CDR3 is TGTGCCAGCGTCGCGTTCCGACTCAATGAGCAGTTCTTC.

This clone appeared once. The J gene is TRBJ2-1, the V gene TRBV9, with D possibly matching TRBD1 (6 bases). Germline V gives CDR1 SGDLS, CDR2 YYNGEE. V was trimmed by 4 bases and J by 9 bases, leaving 11 bases between them. This CDR3 region has 12 residues. The CDR3 DNA reads TGTGCCAGCAGCCCGCGGACAGCTGAGCAGTTCTTC. This sequence encodes CASSPRTAEQFF.

This clone was recorded a few times. The gene calls are TRBV28 and TRBJ2-7; D not resolved. Germline CDR1 reads MDHEN; CDR2 reads SYDVKM. Trimming took 5 bases from V and 2 from J, leaving 16 bases between them. The CDR3 is 15 amino acids. The chain's CDR3 is CASSPVGLTAYEQYF. CDR3 DNA: TGTGCCAGCAGTCCCGTGGGCCTCACTGCCTACGAGCAGTACTTC.

The J gene is TRBJ1-2, the V gene TRBV7-9, with a tentative D call TRBD1 (5 bases). This CDR3 is built from 17 residues. V lost 3 bases to trimming and J lost 8 bases, with 25 bases between them. Germline lookup yields CDR1 SEHNR and CDR2 FQNEAQ (reference sequence). CDR3 protein: CASSFGGDGGSLSGYTF. The DNA for the CDR3 is TGTGCCAGCAGCTTCGGGGGGGACGGCGGGTCTTTAAGCGGCTACACCTTC.

This chain links TRBV5-1 with TRBJ2-7; 12 nucleotides line up with TRBD2. J gave up 5 bases and V 1 base, and 1 base lay outside the gene matches. The CDR3 totals 14 residues. Per germline, CDR1 SGHRS and CDR2 YFSETQ. CDR3 protein: CASSLTSGGNEQYF. CDR3 nucleotide sequence: TGCGCCAGCAGCTTGACTAGCGGGGGGAACGAGCAGTACTTC.

The chain has TRBV6-6 and TRBJ1-5; the D gene is possibly TRBD1 (6 bases). The V gene's germline CDR1 is MNHNY and CDR2 SVGAGI (reference sequence). The CDR3 runs to 15 residues. Between the trimmed V and J ends, which lost 2 bases and 0 bases, there was a span of 8 bases. CDR3 sequence (DNA): TGTGCCAGCAGTTACGGGACACTTAGCAATCAGCCCCAGCATTTT. Encoded protein: CASSYGTLSNQPQHF.

This chain uses TRBV30 with TRBJ2-1; 8 positions match TRBD2. The CDR3 runs 16 residues. In germline, CDR1 is GTSNPN, CDR2 SVGIG (reference sequence). With V trimmed by 0 bases and J by 4 bases, 8 bases remained unmatched. The chain's CDR3 is CAWSVNRLASYNEQFF. The CDR3 nucleotides are TGTGCCTGGAGTGTTAACCGACTAGCGAGTTACAATGAGCAGTTCTTC.

Only a few counts were recorded for this clone. The gene calls are TRBV5-1 and TRBJ2-2, with D maybe TRBD2 (6 bases). Looked up from germline, CDR1 is SGHRS and CDR2 is YFSETQ. V was pared by 3 bases and J by 5 bases, with 17 bases between. This CDR3 comprises 16 residues. The CDR3 loop reads CASSSLTSERTGELFF. CDR3 nucleotide sequence: TGCGCCAGCAGCTCGCTGACTAGTGAGAGGACCGGGGAGCTGTTTTTT.

In regard to this clone: The germline gene is not matched at one end of the junction; a read error may be the cause. The chain uses TRBV7-7 and TRBJ2-2; D might be TRBD2 (5 bases). Germline V gene sequence: CDR1 SSHAT, CDR2 FNYEAQ (reference sequence). The length of the CDR3 is 14 residues. The chain's CDR3 is CASSTRAEGGELFF. CDR3 sequence (DNA): TGTGCTAGCAGCACCCGAGCGGAAGGCGGGGAGCTGTTTTTT.